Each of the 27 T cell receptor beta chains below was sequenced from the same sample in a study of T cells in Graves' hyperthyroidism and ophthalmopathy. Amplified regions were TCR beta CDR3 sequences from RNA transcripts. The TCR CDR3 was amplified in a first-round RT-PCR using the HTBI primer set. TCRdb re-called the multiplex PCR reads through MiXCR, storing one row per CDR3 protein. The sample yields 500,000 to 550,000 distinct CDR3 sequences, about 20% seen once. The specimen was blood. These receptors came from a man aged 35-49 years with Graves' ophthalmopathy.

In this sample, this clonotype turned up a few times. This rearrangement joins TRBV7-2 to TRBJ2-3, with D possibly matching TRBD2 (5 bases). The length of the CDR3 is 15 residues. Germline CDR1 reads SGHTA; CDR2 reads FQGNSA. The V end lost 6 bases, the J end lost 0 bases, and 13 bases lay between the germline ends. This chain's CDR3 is CASSSLWTSTDTQYF. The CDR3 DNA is TGTGCCAGCAGTTCGCTTTGGACTAGCACAGATACGCAGTATTTT. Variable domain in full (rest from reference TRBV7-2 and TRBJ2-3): GAGVSQSPSNKVTEKGKDVELRCDPISGHTALYWYRQSLGQGLEFLIYFQGNSAPDKSGLPSDRFSAERTGGSVSTLTIQRTQQEDSAVYLCASSSLWTSTDTQYFGPGTRLTVL.

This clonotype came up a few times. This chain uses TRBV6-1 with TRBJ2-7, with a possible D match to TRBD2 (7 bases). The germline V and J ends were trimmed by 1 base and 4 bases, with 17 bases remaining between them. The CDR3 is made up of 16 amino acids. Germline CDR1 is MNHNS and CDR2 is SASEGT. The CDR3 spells CASSEEGGLPLYEQYF. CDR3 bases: TGTGCCAGCAGTGAAGAAGGGGGACTACCGCTATACGAGCAGTACTTC.

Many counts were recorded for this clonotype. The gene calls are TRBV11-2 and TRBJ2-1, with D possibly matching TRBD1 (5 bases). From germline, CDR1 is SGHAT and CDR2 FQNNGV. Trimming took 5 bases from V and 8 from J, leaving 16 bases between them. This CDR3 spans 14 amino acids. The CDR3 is CASSPPAGIYEQFF. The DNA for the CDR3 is TGTGCCAGCAGCCCCCCCGCAGGGATTTATGAGCAGTTCTTC.

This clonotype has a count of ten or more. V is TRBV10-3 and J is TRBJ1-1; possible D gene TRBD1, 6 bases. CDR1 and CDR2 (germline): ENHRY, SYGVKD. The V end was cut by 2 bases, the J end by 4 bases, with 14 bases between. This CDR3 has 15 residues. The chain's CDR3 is CAISEPGTGLTEAFF. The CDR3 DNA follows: TGTGCCATCAGTGAGCCTGGCACAGGGCTCACTGAAGCTTTCTTT.

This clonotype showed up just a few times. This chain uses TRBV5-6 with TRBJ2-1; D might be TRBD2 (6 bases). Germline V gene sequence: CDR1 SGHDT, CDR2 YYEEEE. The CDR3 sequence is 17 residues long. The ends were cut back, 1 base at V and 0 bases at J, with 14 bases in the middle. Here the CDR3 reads CASSLRGLVRSYNEQFF. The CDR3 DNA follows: TGTGCCAGCAGCTTGCGGGGACTCGTACGCTCCTACAATGAGCAGTTCTTC.

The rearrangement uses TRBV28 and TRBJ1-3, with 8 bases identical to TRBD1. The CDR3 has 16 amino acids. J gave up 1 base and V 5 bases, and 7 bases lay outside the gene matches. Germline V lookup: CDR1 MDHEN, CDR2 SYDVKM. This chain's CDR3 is CASSPGQGFSGNTIYF. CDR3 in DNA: TGTGCCAGCAGTCCTGGACAGGGCTTTTCTGGAAACACCATATATTTT.

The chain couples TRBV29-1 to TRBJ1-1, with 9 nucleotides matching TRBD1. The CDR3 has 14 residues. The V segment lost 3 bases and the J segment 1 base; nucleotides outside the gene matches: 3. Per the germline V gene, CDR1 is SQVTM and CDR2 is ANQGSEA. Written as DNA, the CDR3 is TGCAGCGTTGATCCGGGACAGGGGAACACTGAAGCTTTCTTT. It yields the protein CSVDPGQGNTEAFF.

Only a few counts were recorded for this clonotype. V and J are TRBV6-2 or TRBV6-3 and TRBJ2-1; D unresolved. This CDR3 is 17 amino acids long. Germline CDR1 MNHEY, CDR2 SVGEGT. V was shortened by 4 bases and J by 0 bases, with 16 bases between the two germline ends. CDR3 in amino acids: CASSSPLGQSSYNEQFF. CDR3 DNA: TGTGCCAGCAGTTCCCCCCTCGGGCAGAGCTCCTACAATGAGCAGTTCTTC.

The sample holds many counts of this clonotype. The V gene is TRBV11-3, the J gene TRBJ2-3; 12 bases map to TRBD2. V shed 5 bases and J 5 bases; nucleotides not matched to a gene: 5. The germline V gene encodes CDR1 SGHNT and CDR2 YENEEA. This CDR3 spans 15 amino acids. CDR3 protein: CASSRTSGDGDTQYF. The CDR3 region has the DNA TGTGCCAGCAGCCGGACTAGCGGGGACGGAGATACGCAGTATTTT.

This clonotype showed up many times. The CDR3 sequence is CASSQGNGAQAFF. The CDR3, as DNA: TGTGCCAGCAGCCAAGGGAACGGGGCCCAAGCTTTCTTT. The V call is TRBV3-1, the J call TRBJ1-1; the D gene is possibly TRBD1 (5 bases). Germline V gives CDR1 LGHDT, CDR2 YNNKEL (reference sequence). The CDR3 consists of 13 residues. The V end was cut by 1 base, the J end by 9 bases, with 12 bases between.

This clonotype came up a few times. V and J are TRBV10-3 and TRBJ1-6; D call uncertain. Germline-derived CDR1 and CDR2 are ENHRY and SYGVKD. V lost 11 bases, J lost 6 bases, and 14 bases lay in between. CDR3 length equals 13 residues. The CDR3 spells CALRSSTNSPLHF. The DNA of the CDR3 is TGTGCCCTACGGAGTAGTACTAATTCACCCCTCCACTTT.

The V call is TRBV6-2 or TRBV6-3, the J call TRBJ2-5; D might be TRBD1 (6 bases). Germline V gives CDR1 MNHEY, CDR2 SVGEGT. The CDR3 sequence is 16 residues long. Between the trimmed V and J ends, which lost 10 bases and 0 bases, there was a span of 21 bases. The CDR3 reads CATQGTTARYQETQYF. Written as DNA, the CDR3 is TGTGCCACTCAGGGGACGACAGCCAGGTACCAAGAGACCCAGTACTTC.

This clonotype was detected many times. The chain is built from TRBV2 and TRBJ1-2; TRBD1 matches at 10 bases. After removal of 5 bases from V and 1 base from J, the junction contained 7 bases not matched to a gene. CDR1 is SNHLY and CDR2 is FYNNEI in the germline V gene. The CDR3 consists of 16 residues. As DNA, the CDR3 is TGTGCCAGCAGTCTACACGGACAGGGGGGTAACTATGGCTACACCTTC. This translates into CASSLHGQGGNYGYTF.

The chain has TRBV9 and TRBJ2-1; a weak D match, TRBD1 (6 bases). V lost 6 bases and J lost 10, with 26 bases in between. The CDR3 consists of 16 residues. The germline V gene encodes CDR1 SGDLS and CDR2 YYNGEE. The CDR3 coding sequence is TGTGCCAGCAACAACATCCCACTTGAGGGGGACGGCGAGCAGTTCTTC. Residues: CASNNIPLEGDGEQFF.

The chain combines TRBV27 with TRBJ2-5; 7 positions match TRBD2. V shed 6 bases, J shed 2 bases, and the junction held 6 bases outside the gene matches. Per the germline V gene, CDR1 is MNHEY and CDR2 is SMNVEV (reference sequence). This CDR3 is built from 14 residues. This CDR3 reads CASSPGTMQETQYF. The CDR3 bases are TGTGCCAGCAGCCCGGGGACTATGCAAGAGACCCAGTACTTC.

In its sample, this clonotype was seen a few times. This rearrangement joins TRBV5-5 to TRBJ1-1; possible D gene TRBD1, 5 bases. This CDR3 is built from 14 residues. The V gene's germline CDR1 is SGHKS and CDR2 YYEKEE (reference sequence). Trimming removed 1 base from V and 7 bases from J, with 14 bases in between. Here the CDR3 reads CASSLIGGVSEAFF. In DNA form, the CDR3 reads TGTGCCAGCAGCTTGATCGGGGGGGTGAGTGAAGCTTTCTTT. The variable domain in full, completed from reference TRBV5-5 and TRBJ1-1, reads DAGVTQSPTHLIKTRGQQVTLRCSPISGHKSVSWYQQVLGQGPQFIFQYYEKEERGRGNFPDRFSARQFPNYSSELNVNALLLGDSALYLCASSLIGGVSEAFFGQGTRLTVV.

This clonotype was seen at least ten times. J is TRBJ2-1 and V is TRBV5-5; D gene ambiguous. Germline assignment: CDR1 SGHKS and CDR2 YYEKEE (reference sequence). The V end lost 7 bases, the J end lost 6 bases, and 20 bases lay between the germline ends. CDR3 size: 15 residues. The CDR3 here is CASGSGPELFNEQFF. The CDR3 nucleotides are TGTGCCAGCGGGTCCGGGCCGGAACTATTCAATGAGCAGTTCTTC.

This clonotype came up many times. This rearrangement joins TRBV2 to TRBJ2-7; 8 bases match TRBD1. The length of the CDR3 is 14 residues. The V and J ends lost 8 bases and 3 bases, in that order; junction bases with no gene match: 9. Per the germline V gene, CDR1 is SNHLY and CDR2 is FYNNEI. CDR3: CASGPPGQVYEQYF. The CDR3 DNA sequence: TGTGCCAGCGGCCCCCCGGGACAGGTCTACGAGCAGTACTTC. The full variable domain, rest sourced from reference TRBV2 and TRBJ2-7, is EPEVTQTPSHQVTQMGQEVILRCVPISNHLYFYWYRQILGQKVEFLVSFYNNEISEKSEIFDDQFSVERPDGSNFTLKIRSTKLEDSAMYFCASGPPGQVYEQYFGPGTRLTVT.

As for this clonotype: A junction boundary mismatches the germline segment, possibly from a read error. The CDR3 bases are TGTGCCAGCAGCTTAACGGTGAACACTGGAGCTTTCTTT. It specifies CASSLTVNTGAFF. The chain recombines TRBV7-9 with TRBJ1-1; D gene ambiguous. Germline V CDR1 and CDR2: SEHNR, FQNEAQ (reference sequence). The CDR3 contains 13 residues.

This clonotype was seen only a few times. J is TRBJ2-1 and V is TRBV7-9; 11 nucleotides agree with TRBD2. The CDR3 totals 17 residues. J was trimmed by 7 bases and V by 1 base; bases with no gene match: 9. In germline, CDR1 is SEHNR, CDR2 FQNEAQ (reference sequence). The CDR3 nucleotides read TGTGCCAGCAGCTTAGGCATTAGCGGGGGGGCCAGTAATGAGCAGTTCTTC. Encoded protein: CASSLGISGGASNEQFF. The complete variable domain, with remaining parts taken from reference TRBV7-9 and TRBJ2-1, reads DTGVSQNPRHKITKRGQNVTFRCDPISEHNRLYWYRQTLGQGPEFLTYFQNEAQLEKSRLLSDRFSAERPKGSFSTLEIQRTEQGDSAMYLCASSLGISGGASNEQFFGPGTRLTVL.

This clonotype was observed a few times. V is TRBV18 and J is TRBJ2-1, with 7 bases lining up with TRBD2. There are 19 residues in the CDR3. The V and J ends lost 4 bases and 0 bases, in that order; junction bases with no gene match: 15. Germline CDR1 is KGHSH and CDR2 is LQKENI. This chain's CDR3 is CASSLGGGVADSSYNEQFF. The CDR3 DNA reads TGTGCCAGCTCACTTGGGGGGGGAGTTGCGGATAGCTCCTACAATGAGCAGTTCTTC.

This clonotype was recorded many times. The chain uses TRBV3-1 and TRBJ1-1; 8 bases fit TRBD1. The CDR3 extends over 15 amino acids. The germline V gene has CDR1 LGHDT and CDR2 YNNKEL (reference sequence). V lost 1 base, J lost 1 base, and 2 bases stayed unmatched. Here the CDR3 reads CASSQAGQGNTEAFF. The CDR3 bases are TGTGCCAGCAGCCAAGCTGGACAGGGGAACACTGAAGCTTTCTTT. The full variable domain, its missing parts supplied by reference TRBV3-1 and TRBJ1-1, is DTAVSQTPKYLVTQMGNDKSIKCEQNLGHDTMYWYKQDSKKFLKIMFSYNNKELIINETVPNRFSPKSPDKAHLNLHINSLELGDSAVYFCASSQAGQGNTEAFFGQGTRLTVV.

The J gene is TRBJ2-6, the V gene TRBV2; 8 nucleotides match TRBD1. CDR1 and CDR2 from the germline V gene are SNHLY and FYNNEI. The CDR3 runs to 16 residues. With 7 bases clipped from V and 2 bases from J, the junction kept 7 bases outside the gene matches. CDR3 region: CASMPDRVAGANVLTF. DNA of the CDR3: TGTGCCAGCATGCCGGACAGGGTTGCTGGGGCCAACGTCCTGACTTTC. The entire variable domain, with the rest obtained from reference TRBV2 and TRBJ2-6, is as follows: EPEVTQTPSHQVTQMGQEVILRCVPISNHLYFYWYRQILGQKVEFLVSFYNNEISEKSEIFDDQFSVERPDGSNFTLKIRSTKLEDSAMYFCASMPDRVAGANVLTFGAGSRLTVL.

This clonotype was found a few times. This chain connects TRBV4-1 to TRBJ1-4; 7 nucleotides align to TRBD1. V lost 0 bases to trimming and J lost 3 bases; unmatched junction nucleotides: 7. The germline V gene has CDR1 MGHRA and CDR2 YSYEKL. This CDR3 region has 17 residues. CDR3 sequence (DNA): TGCGCCAGCAGCCAAGATCCCAGGGGGTCGTCTAATGAAAAACTGTTTTTT. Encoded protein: CASSQDPRGSSNEKLFF.

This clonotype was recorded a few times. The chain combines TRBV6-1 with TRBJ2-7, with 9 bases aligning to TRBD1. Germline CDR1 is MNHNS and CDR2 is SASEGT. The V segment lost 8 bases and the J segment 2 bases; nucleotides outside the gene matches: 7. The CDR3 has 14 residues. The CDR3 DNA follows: TGTGCCAGCGGGGGGGACAGGGCTCCCTACGAGCAGTACTTC. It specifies CASGGDRAPYEQYF.

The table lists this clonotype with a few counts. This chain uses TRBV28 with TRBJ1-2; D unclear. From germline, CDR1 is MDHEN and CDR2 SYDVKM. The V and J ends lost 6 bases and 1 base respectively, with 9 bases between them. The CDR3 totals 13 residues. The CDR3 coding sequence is TGTGCCAGCAGATACGCTTATAACTATGGCTACACCTTC. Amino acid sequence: CASRYAYNYGYTF.

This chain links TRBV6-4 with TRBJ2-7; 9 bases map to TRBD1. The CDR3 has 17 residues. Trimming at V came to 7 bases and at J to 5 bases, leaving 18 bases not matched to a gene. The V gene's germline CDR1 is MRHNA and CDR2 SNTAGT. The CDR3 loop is CASKRLGQGTFSNEQYF. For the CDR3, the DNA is TGTGCCAGCAAGCGACTCGGACAGGGGACGTTCTCTAACGAGCAGTACTTC.